This paragraph covers one T cell receptor (beta chain) sequence. Its antigen is unknown. TCRdb's table, derived via immunoSEQ multiplex PCR, lists solely in-frame clones and lacks some. The table shows approximately 160,000 clones, with 75% to 95% occurring only once. The data derive from a study of T cell responses to AZD1222 COVID-19 vaccine. The study's findings and limits: Females made up more of the donors, who were largely white British, and clonal diversity may have come out too low. No repertoire was sampled before or during the peak T cell response, only after it. The reported proportion of spike-specific TCRs targeting unmutated variant regions was nearly half. Distributed over spike, vaccine-associated CD4 TCRs predominated at 160-218 and 743-854.

The CDR3 is made up of 13 amino acids. The germline V gene has CDR1 SNHLY and CDR2 FYNNEI. Trimming took 8 bases from V and 1 from J; bases not matched to a gene: 2. J is TRBJ2-1 and V is TRBV2; TRBD1 matches 7 bases. Sequenced material: peripheral blood, taken on day 0 of AZD1222 vaccination. This TCR was recovered from an adult in good health. The CDR3 here is CASGGQSYNEQFF. CDR3 nucleotides: TGTGCCAGCGGGGGACAGTCCTACAATGAGCAGTTCTTC.